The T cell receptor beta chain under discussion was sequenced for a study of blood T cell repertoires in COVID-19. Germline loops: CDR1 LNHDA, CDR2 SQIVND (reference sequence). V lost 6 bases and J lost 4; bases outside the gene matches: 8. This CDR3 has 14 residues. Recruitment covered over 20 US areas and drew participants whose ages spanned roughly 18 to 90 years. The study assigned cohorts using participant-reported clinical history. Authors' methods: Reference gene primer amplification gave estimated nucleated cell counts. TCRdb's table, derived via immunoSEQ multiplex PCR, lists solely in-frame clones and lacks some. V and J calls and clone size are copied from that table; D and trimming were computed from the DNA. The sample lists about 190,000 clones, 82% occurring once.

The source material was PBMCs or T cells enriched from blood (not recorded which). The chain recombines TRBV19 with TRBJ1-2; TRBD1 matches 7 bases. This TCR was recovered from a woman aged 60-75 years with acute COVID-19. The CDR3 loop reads CASSPGGNSYGYTF. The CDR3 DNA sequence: TGTGCCAGTAGCCCAGGGGGAAATAGCTATGGCTACACCTTC.